The T cell receptor (beta chain) described here comes from a study of blood T cell repertoires in COVID-19. Libraries were prepared by immunoSEQ multiplex PCR; TCRdb keeps only in-frame clonotypes and omits some of them. The table records about 130,000 clones, around 70% of them present only once. This CDR3 contains 13 residues. Trimming took off 11 bases at V and 7 bases at J, with 17 bases between the two ends. Germline loops: CDR1 MNHEY, CDR2 SVGAGI. The chain is built from TRBV6-5 and TRBJ1-4, with a weak D call TRBD1 (5 bases). The sample comprised peripheral blood. This TCR derives from a man aged 60 to 75 with acute or convalescent COVID-19. CDR3 in amino acids: CAGRRDLREKLFF. The DNA of the CDR3 is TGTGCCGGACGCCGGGACTTGCGTGAAAAACTGTTTTTT.